Each of the 28 T cell receptor beta chains below was sequenced from the same sample in a study of cytomegalovirus exposure and HLA in healthy donors. The PCR ran on 60 Vbeta and 13 Jbeta primers. Sequencing was performed with immunoSEQ multiplex PCR; in TCRdb, only in-frame clones are kept and a portion is missing. The data hold around 150,000 clones, with about 87% observed a single time. Input material: PBMCs. These receptors originate from a woman aged 25 to 39 in good health and CMV-seronegative.

V is TRBV30 and J is TRBJ1-3; D not certain. The CDR3 runs 14 residues. The germline V gene has CDR1 GTSNPN and CDR2 SVGIG (reference sequence). V was pared by 3 bases and J by 0 bases, with 9 bases between. The CDR3 region has the DNA TGTGCCTGGAGGTTTCAGATCTCTGGAAACACCATATATTTT. Translated, it gives CAWRFQISGNTIYF.

In the case of this clone: One junction end does not reproduce the germline sequence, and a read error may be involved. This chain uses TRBV6-6 with TRBJ2-3, with D possibly matching TRBD2 (5 bases). Germline V gives CDR1 MNHNY, CDR2 SVGAGI (reference sequence). The CDR3 sequence is 13 residues long. CDR3 in amino acids: CASSDSDSDTQYF. The CDR3 coding sequence is TGTGCCAGCAGTGACTCGGACTCAGATACGCAGTATTTT.

The CDR3, as DNA: TGTGCCAGTAGTATTGTTGAGAATGAGCAGTTCTTC. It is translated as CASSIVENEQFF. V usage is TRBV19 and J usage is TRBJ2-1, with D hard to call. The V end lost 3 bases, the J end lost 7 bases, and 7 bases lay between the germline ends. The CDR3 has 12 amino acids. Germline V CDR1 and CDR2: LNHDA, SQIVND (reference sequence).

This clone was picked up a small number of times. J is TRBJ2-6 and V is TRBV7-9; D might be TRBD2 (5 bases). V lost 4 bases to trimming and J lost 5 bases, with 15 bases between them. This CDR3 has 16 amino acids. Germline loops: CDR1 SEHNR, CDR2 FQNEAQ (reference sequence). CDR3 amino acids: CASSSHTGNWANVLTF. The CDR3 bases are TGTGCCAGCAGCTCTCACACGGGGAATTGGGCCAACGTCCTGACTTTC.

This chain joins TRBV5-4 and TRBJ2-5; D not certain. There are 17 residues in the CDR3. Trimming left V 0 bases short and J 5 bases short, with 20 bases between. From germline, CDR1 is SGHNT and CDR2 YYREEE (reference sequence). Here the CDR3 reads CASSLGKTRPYGETQYF. CDR3 in DNA: TGTGCCAGCAGCTTGGGAAAGACGCGACCATACGGGGAGACCCAGTACTTC.

The chain links TRBV10-3 to TRBJ2-2; tentative D call: TRBD1 (5 bases). V was cut by 8 bases and J by 3 bases, with 13 bases left in between. The CDR3 runs 14 residues. The germline V gene encodes CDR1 ENHRY and CDR2 SYGVKD. CDR3 bases: TGTGCCATCCGACAGCATCTATACACCGGGGAGCTGTTTTTT. Amino acid sequence: CAIRQHLYTGELFF.

V is TRBV19 and J is TRBJ1-6; D remains ambiguous. This CDR3 has 13 residues. CDR1 and CDR2 (germline): LNHDA, SQIVND (reference sequence). V was pared by 3 bases and J by 9 bases, with 9 bases between. The CDR3 DNA follows: TGTGCCAGTAGTATCCGGGAGGGTTCACCCCTCCACTTT. Translation gives CASSIREGSPLHF.

The rearrangement links TRBV7-8 to TRBJ2-1; the match to TRBD2 covers 13 bases. Per germline, CDR1 SGHVS and CDR2 FQNEAQ. V lost 5 bases to trimming and J lost 3 bases; unmatched junction nucleotides: 10. This CDR3 spans 18 amino acids. The chain's CDR3 is CASSPTRGLAGYYNEQFF. The CDR3 DNA follows: TGTGCCAGCAGCCCGACGAGGGGACTAGCGGGATACTACAATGAGCAGTTCTTC.

This clone was seen only once. J is TRBJ2-4 and V is TRBV28; D call uncertain. The V end was cut by 4 bases, the J end by 0 bases, with 10 bases between. Germline V lookup: CDR1 MDHEN, CDR2 SYDVKM. The CDR3 spans 15 residues. In DNA form, the CDR3 reads TGTGCCAGCAGTTCTGCAGGCATAGCCAAAAACATTCAGTACTTC. Translating gives CASSSAGIAKNIQYF.

The gene calls are TRBV18 and TRBJ2-3; D is uncertain. V dropped 3 bases and J dropped 5 bases, with 15 bases sitting between them. Germline CDR1 KGHSH, CDR2 LQKENI. The CDR3 runs to 15 residues. CDR3 region: CASSPPTAVIDTQYF. In nucleotides, the CDR3 is TGTGCCAGCTCACCCCCGACGGCGGTGATAGATACGCAGTATTTT.

The chain recombines TRBV5-1 with TRBJ2-2; 8 positions match TRBD2. This CDR3 has 16 residues. J gave up 5 bases and V 1 base, and 7 bases lay outside the gene matches. Germline CDR1 reads SGHRS; CDR2 reads YFSETQ. The CDR3 loop is CASSLRASGQTGELFF. In DNA form, the CDR3 reads TGCGCCAGCAGCTTGAGAGCTAGCGGGCAAACCGGGGAGCTGTTTTTT.

This sequence joins TRBV6-5 and TRBJ1-3; D unclear. V dropped 6 bases and J dropped 1 base, with 10 bases sitting between them. The CDR3 runs 14 residues. Germline V lookup: CDR1 MNHEY, CDR2 SVGAGI. In DNA form, the CDR3 reads TGTGCCAGCAGCTCGCGGTTATCTGGAAACACCATATATTTT. It yields the protein CASSSRLSGNTIYF.

The chain is built from TRBV28 and TRBJ2-5, with D perhaps matching TRBD2 (6 bases). With the DNA end fitting TRBJ2-7 better, the J assignment may be wrong. The CDR3 totals 15 residues. Germline values: CDR1 MDHEN, CDR2 SYDVKM. This chain's CDR3 is CASSSRDSNSYEQYF. The CDR3 DNA is TGTGCCAGCAGTTCCCGGGACTCCAACTCCTACGAGCAGTACTTC.

This clone is a singleton in its sample. The genes are TRBV4-3 and TRBJ2-1, with a possible D match to TRBD2 (5 bases). This CDR3 spans 13 amino acids. The V gene's germline CDR1 is LGHNA and CDR2 YSLEER. V was cut by 3 bases and J by 6 bases, with 9 bases left in between. CDR3 region: CASSHDYPNEQFF. The DNA for the CDR3 is TGCGCCAGCAGCCATGACTACCCCAATGAGCAGTTCTTC.

This chain joins TRBV5-6 and TRBJ2-3, with 7 bases aligning to TRBD2. The CDR3 is made up of 16 amino acids. Germline V gene data show CDR1 as SGHDT and CDR2 as YYEEEE. With V trimmed by 0 bases and J by 5 bases, 9 bases remained unmatched. As DNA, the CDR3 is TGTGCCAGCAGCTTGGGATCGGGACTACCACTAGATACGCAGTATTTT. Translated: CASSLGSGLPLDTQYF.

This rearrangement joins TRBV28 to TRBJ1-1; maybe TRBD1 (6 bases). V lost 5 bases and J 3 bases, leaving 16 bases between the germline ends. The CDR3 loop spans 15 amino acids. Germline CDR1 and CDR2: MDHEN and SYDVKM. The CDR3: CASSTLRGFDTEAFF. DNA of the CDR3: TGTGCCAGCAGTACCCTTAGGGGGTTTGACACTGAAGCTTTCTTT.

The chain employs TRBV11-2 and TRBJ2-3, with 7 bases lining up with TRBD2. Germline V gene data show CDR1 as SGHAT and CDR2 as FQNNGV. The junction had 5 bases not matched to a gene; V was cut back by 1 base and J by 4 bases. This CDR3 spans 15 amino acids. The CDR3 here is CASSLAGGGPDTQYF. The CDR3 nucleotides read TGTGCCAGCAGCTTAGCTGGGGGAGGGCCAGATACGCAGTATTTT.

A single count supports this clone. V is TRBV28 and J is TRBJ2-7, with 10 bases matching TRBD2. The CDR3 is 15 amino acids. Trimming took 2 bases from V and 2 from J; bases not matched to a gene: 3. Germline V gene data show CDR1 as MDHEN and CDR2 as SYDVKM. The CDR3 DNA is TGTGCCAGCAGTTTACCTAGCGGGAGTACCTACGAGCAGTACTTC. Its protein is CASSLPSGSTYEQYF. The full variable domain, in which reference TRBV28 and TRBJ2-7 provide the parts outside the CDR3, is DVKVTQSSRYLVKRTGEKVFLECVQDMDHENMFWYRQDPGLGLRLIYFSYDVKMKEKGDIPEGYSVSREKKERFSLILESASTNQTSMYLCASSLPSGSTYEQYFGPGTRLTVT.

This clone was observed a single time. The same CDR3 arises from other DNA sequences in this sample as well. The chain combines TRBV7-6 with TRBJ1-1; TRBD1 matches 8 bases. The CDR3 runs to 16 residues. Germline-derived CDR1 and CDR2 are SGHVS and FNYEAQ. J gave up 0 bases and V 9 bases, and 12 bases lay outside the gene matches. As DNA, the CDR3 is TGTGCCAGTAGTCCCACAGGGGGGTTTATGAACACTGAAGCTTTCTTT. This gives the protein CASSPTGGFMNTEAFF.

The CDR3 sequence is CASSKAGSAEAFF. CDR3 coding DNA: TGTGCCAGCTCAAAAGCAGGATCTGCTGAAGCTTTCTTT. This rearrangement joins TRBV28 to TRBJ1-1; the D is unclear. CDR1 MDHEN and CDR2 SYDVKM come from the germline V gene. Trimming left V 8 bases short and J 6 bases short, with 16 bases between. The CDR3 runs 13 residues.

The rearrangement links TRBV15 to TRBJ2-7, with 10 bases lining up with TRBD1. Germline assignment: CDR1 LNHNV and CDR2 YYDKDF (reference sequence). V was clipped by 1 base and J by 3 bases; unmatched bases: 3. The CDR3 length is 15 residues. CDR3 nucleotides: TGTGCCACCAGCAGAGCCGGGACAGGGGTCTACGAGCAGTACTTC. This sequence encodes CATSRAGTGVYEQYF. The complete variable domain, with remaining parts taken from reference TRBV15 and TRBJ2-7, reads DAMVIQNPRYQVTQFGKPVTLSCSQTLNHNVMYWYQQKSSQAPKLLFHYYDKDFNNEADTPDNFQSRRPNTSFCFLDIRSPGLGDTAMYLCATSRAGTGVYEQYFGPGTRLTVT.

This chain connects TRBV7-2 to TRBJ1-2; no clear D. V lost 1 base, J lost 3 bases, and 6 bases lay in between. There are 13 residues in the CDR3. The germline CDR1 and CDR2 sequences are SGHTA and FQGNSA. CDR3 bases: TGTGCCAGCAGCTTAGTCCCGGACTATGGCTACACCTTC. The encoded protein is CASSLVPDYGYTF.

The V and J genes are TRBV4-2 and TRBJ2-1; 7 positions match TRBD1. CDR1 and CDR2 (germline): LGHNA, YNFKEQ. The CDR3 extends over 15 amino acids. The V gene end was trimmed by 2 bases and the J gene end by 4 bases; junction bases not matched to a gene: 5. The CDR3 region has the DNA TGTGCCAGCAGCCAACCTGGGGACAGATACAATGAGCAGTTCTTC. Protein: CASSQPGDRYNEQFF.

The chain has TRBV18 and TRBJ2-1, with D tentatively TRBD1 (5 bases). Germline-derived CDR1 and CDR2 are KGHSH and LQKENI. Trimming took 3 bases from V and 7 from J, leaving 10 bases between them. The CDR3 contains 13 residues. For the CDR3, the DNA is TGTGCCAGCTCACCCGGACAAGGGAATGAGCAGTTCTTC. Protein: CASSPGQGNEQFF. The variable domain in full, with the rest retrieved from reference TRBV18 and TRBJ2-1, is NAGVMQNPRHLVRRRGQEARLRCSPMKGHSHVYWYRQLPEEGLKFMVYLQKENIIDESGMPKERFSAEFPKEGPSILRIQQVVRGDSAAYFCASSPGQGNEQFFGPGTRLTVL.

The chain links TRBV4-3 to TRBJ2-7, with 8 bases matching TRBD1. The CDR3 consists of 13 residues. Per germline, CDR1 LGHNA and CDR2 YSLEER. The trim removed 4 bases at V and 5 bases at J, leaving 4 bases unmatched. CDR3 amino acids: CASSPTGGNEQYF. The CDR3 nucleotides are TGCGCCAGCAGCCCAACAGGGGGGAACGAGCAGTACTTC.

V is TRBV5-8 and J is TRBJ2-1; 10 nucleotides align to TRBD2. Germline lookup yields CDR1 SGHTS and CDR2 YDEGEE. The CDR3 is 16 amino acids. The V segment lost 2 bases and the J segment 1 base; nucleotides outside the gene matches: 3. The CDR3 reads CASSLGTSASYNEQFF. The CDR3, as DNA: TGTGCCAGCAGCTTAGGGACTAGCGCATCCTACAATGAGCAGTTCTTC.

CDR3 coding DNA: TGTGCCGGAGGACAGGGGGCCTATGGCTACACCTTC. Its protein product is CAGGQGAYGYTF. The chain carries TRBV28 and TRBJ1-2; 11 bases are a match to TRBD1. Unmatched junction bases numbered 3, after V lost 11 bases and J lost 4 bases. This CDR3 has 12 amino acids. CDR1 and CDR2 (germline): MDHEN, SYDVKM.

The chain recombines TRBV7-9 with TRBJ1-1; D call uncertain. The CDR3 has 13 residues. Deletions cut 5 bases from V and 10 bases from J, with 17 bases between. Germline assignment: CDR1 SEHNR and CDR2 FQNEAQ (reference sequence). The chain's CDR3 is CASSRWQREAAFF. CDR3 bases: TGTGCCAGCAGCCGGTGGCAAAGGGAGGCAGCTTTCTTT.